A single sample gave rise to the 13 T cell receptor beta chains below, sequenced in a study of blood T cell repertoires in COVID-19. TCRdb's table, derived via immunoSEQ multiplex PCR, lists solely in-frame clones and lacks some. The sample carries roughly 30,000 clones, around 86% recorded once. Sequencing was performed on peripheral blood. These receptors were obtained from a human donor in a cohort sampled during active COVID-19.

The genes are TRBV30 and TRBJ2-7; unclear D gene. The CDR3 is 13 residues long. Germline CDR1 reads GTSNPN; CDR2 reads SVGIG (reference sequence). V lost 2 bases and J lost 3, with 11 bases in between. Written as DNA, the CDR3 is TGTGCCTGGAGTAGCCTGGGCCTCTACGAGCAGTACTTC. Its translation is CAWSSLGLYEQYF.

This clone is judged medium-sized. The chain recombines TRBV7-9 with TRBJ2-1; no definite D call. Germline CDR1 and CDR2: SEHNR and FQNEAQ (reference sequence). This CDR3 spans 12 amino acids. V dropped 8 bases and J dropped 3 bases, with 8 bases sitting between them. CDR3 DNA: TGTGCCAGCGTCGAGGACTACAATGAGCAGTTCTTC. Protein product: CASVEDYNEQFF.

The chain uses TRBV27 and TRBJ1-1; possibly TRBD1 for D (5 bases). The CDR3 totals 15 residues. Germline assignment: CDR1 MNHEY and CDR2 SMNVEV (reference sequence). V shed 0 bases and J shed 1 base, with 9 bases lying between them. The CDR3 DNA reads as TGTGCCAGCAGTTTATCGATGCAGGGGAACACTGAAGCTTTCTTT. Translating gives CASSLSMQGNTEAFF.

The chain combines TRBV7-2 with TRBJ1-1, with D perhaps matching TRBD1 (5 bases). Trimming stripped 1 base from V and 2 bases from J, with 11 bases between. Germline loops: CDR1 SGHTA, CDR2 FQGNSA. The CDR3 runs to 15 residues. This CDR3 reads CASSLGVGPNTEAFF. DNA for the CDR3: TGTGCCAGCAGCTTAGGGGTGGGGCCTAACACTGAAGCTTTCTTT.

V usage is TRBV6-5 and J usage is TRBJ1-5; 8 bases map to TRBD1. This CDR3 comprises 15 residues. The germline V gene encodes CDR1 MNHEY and CDR2 SVGAGI. The V segment lost 5 bases and the J segment 3 bases; nucleotides outside the gene matches: 6. CDR3 in DNA: TGTGCCAGCAGTCCAGGACAGGGCCCCAATCAGCCCCAGCATTTT. Translating it yields CASSPGQGPNQPQHF.

By proportion, this clone is medium-sized (0.01 to 0.1%). The rearrangement links TRBV6-5 to TRBJ2-1, with 9 bases aligning to TRBD1. CDR1 is MNHEY and CDR2 is SVGAGI in the germline V gene. The CDR3 totals 13 residues. J lost 7 bases, V lost 11 bases, and 9 bases had no gene match. The CDR3: CACRTGVWNEQFF. The CDR3, as DNA: TGTGCCTGCCGGACAGGGGTTTGGAATGAGCAGTTCTTC.

This sequence joins TRBV7-2 and TRBJ2-1, with a possible D match to TRBD2 (5 bases). Between the trimmed V and J ends, which lost 1 base and 0 bases, there was a span of 7 bases. Germline CDR1 and CDR2: SGHTA and FQGNSA. The CDR3 consists of 15 residues. The CDR3 region is CASSLGGGSYNEQFF. As DNA, the CDR3 is TGTGCCAGCAGCTTAGGAGGAGGCTCCTACAATGAGCAGTTCTTC.

A single count supports this clone. The chain joins TRBV27 to TRBJ2-1, with TRBD2 matching over 11 bases. V dropped 5 bases and J dropped 8; count of bases not matched to a gene: 8. There are 15 residues in the CDR3. Germline CDR1 MNHEY, CDR2 SMNVEV (reference sequence). This chain's CDR3 is CASSAIAGGPDEQFF. CDR3 DNA sequence: TGTGCCAGCAGTGCGATAGCGGGGGGGCCCGATGAGCAGTTCTTC.

The V gene is TRBV7-9, the J gene TRBJ2-1; D unresolved. The ends were cut back, 1 base at V and 5 bases at J, with 9 bases in the middle. This CDR3 region has 14 residues. The germline V gene has CDR1 SEHNR and CDR2 FQNEAQ (reference sequence). CDR3: CASSLVQNNNEQFF. Here the CDR3 DNA reads TGTGCCAGCAGCTTAGTTCAGAATAACAATGAGCAGTTCTTC.

The gene calls are TRBV6-5 and TRBJ2-3; 7 bases align to TRBD2. V lost 8 bases, J lost 3 bases, and 11 bases stayed unmatched. The CDR3 has 15 amino acids. Germline values: CDR1 MNHEY, CDR2 SVGAGI. This CDR3 is CASAWGGRQTDTQYF. Written as DNA, the CDR3 is TGTGCCAGCGCTTGGGGGGGAAGGCAGACAGATACGCAGTATTTT.

The J gene is TRBJ2-3, the V gene TRBV5-6, with a possible D match to TRBD2 (5 bases). Germline values: CDR1 SGHDT, CDR2 YYEEEE. This CDR3 contains 17 residues. V was trimmed by 1 base and J by 1 base, leaving 16 bases between them. The CDR3 DNA is TGTGCCAGCAGCTTGACCCACTCCGGGGTGGGCACAGATACGCAGTATTTT. This translates into CASSLTHSGVGTDTQYF.

This clone was seen once. The chain uses TRBV11-2 and TRBJ1-1; D call uncertain. Per germline, CDR1 SGHAT and CDR2 FQNNGV. Trimming took 1 base from V and 4 from J, leaving 7 bases between them. The CDR3 is made up of 13 amino acids. Here the CDR3 reads CASSLVWATEAFF. For the CDR3, the DNA is TGTGCCAGCAGCTTAGTATGGGCCACTGAAGCTTTCTTT.

J is TRBJ2-3 and V is TRBV23-1, with 12 positions matching TRBD2. TRBV23-1 qualifies as an ORF whose function is uncertain. Losses at the gene ends were 4 bases for V and 2 bases for J; bases not matched to a gene: 13. This CDR3 comprises 19 residues. The CDR3 DNA is TGCGCCAGCAGTCCGACTAGCGGGGGCCTTCAATCTCTCACAGATACGCAGTATTTT. Its translation is CASSPTSGGLQSLTDTQYF.